This TCR beta chain is from a study of post-analysis software for immune sequencing data. Across the study: There were relapsing-remitting, secondary progressive and progressive-relapsing multiple sclerosis among the disease courses included. General observations from the study: Under the F measure, samples that were prepared in one batch clustered strongly together. Controls significantly exceeded multiple sclerosis patients in normalized Chao1 diversity. Five or six TRBV segments were more frequent in patients than controls; TRBV5-6, TRBV5-1 and TRBV20-1 belonged to this group.

Included in the TCR beta cDNA libraries were unique molecular identifiers. MiXCR was run by TCRdb on the PCR reads, yielding one entry per CDR3 protein. Among about 570,000 distinct CDR3 sequences listed, around 34% were seen once. Trimming removed 0 bases from V and 9 bases from J, with 14 bases in between. Germline CDR1 MGHDK, CDR2 SYGVNS. This CDR3 comprises 14 residues. In this sample, this clonotype turned up a few times. Its antigen remains unidentified. The chain links TRBV25-1 to TRBJ1-2, with D perhaps matching TRBD1 (5 bases). The sample taken for sequencing was blood. The receptor comes from a girl aged 2-17 years with multiple sclerosis. The CDR3 nucleotides are TGTGCCAGCAGTGAATACACACTTGGGGGTCGCTACACCTTC. Translation gives CASSEYTLGGRYTF.